The clone carrying this T cell receptor (beta chain) came up many times. Its antigen is as yet unknown. The data stem from a study of T-cell memory formation after mild COVID-19. CDR1 MGHRA and CDR2 YSYEKL come from the germline V gene. This CDR3 has 16 residues. V lost 0 bases and J 0 bases, leaving 10 bases between the germline ends. Study results and limitations: Whether day 37 second-wave clones are SARS-CoV-2-specific was not confirmed. CD8+ contracting clones occupied EMRA, while CD4+ ones occupied mainly CM and EM. Clones shrinking between day 15 and 85 showed a balanced CD4/CD8 split, and those that grew later tilted toward CD4+. Pre-infection memory harbored some responding clones, suggesting cross-reactive memory joined.

MiXCR was run by TCRdb on the 5' RACE reads, yielding one entry per CDR3 protein. The sample yields some 350,000 distinct CDR3 sequences, 15% to 20% seen once. This receptor was obtained from a man aged 18-30 years who had mild COVID-19 (a few samples of this study predate the infection). Cell type and time point are not known. The chain carries TRBV4-1 and TRBJ2-3; no definite D call. Sequencing was performed on PBMCs or a T cell subset sorted from them (not recorded which). This CDR3 is CASSQEPGPSTDTQYF. Here the CDR3 DNA reads TGCGCCAGCAGCCAAGAGCCGGGCCCTAGCACAGATACGCAGTATTTT.